The clone carrying this T cell receptor beta chain was found a few times. Its antigen remains unknown. Sample-barcoded 5' priming and a J-beta primer mix drove a second PCR of about 7 to 12 cycles. In TCRdb, the 5' RACE reads were re-called with MiXCR into one record per CDR3 protein. The sample holds approximately 800,000 distinct CDR3 sequences, roughly 24% seen once. This sample is part of a study of blood T cells in healthy people across ages. Overall study findings and caveats: Getting older went along with TCR beta diversity per million T cells dropping roughly linearly.

From germline, CDR1 is ENHRY and CDR2 SYGVKD. V was cut by 3 bases and J by 0 bases, with 6 bases left in between. This CDR3 is built from 14 residues. This same sample was also taken into another study, of T cells of mothers and their children. Per that study: Versus unrelated pairs, overlap was slightly higher in related mother-child pairs, without reaching significance.

Sample: blood. The gene calls are TRBV10-3 and TRBJ2-1, with TRBD1 as a possible D gene (6 bases). This receptor was obtained from a boy younger than 18 in good health. The CDR3 is CAISEGGSYNEQFF. The CDR3 region has the DNA TGTGCCATCAGTGAAGGGGGCTCCTACAATGAGCAGTTCTTC.